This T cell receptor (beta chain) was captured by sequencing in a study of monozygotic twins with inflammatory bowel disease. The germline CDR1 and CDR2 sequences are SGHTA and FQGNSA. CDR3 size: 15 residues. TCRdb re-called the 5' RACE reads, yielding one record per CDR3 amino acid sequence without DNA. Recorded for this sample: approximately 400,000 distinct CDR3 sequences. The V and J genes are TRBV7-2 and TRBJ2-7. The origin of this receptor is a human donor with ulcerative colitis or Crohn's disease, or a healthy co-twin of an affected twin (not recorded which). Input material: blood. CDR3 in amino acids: CASSPSRGASYEQYF.